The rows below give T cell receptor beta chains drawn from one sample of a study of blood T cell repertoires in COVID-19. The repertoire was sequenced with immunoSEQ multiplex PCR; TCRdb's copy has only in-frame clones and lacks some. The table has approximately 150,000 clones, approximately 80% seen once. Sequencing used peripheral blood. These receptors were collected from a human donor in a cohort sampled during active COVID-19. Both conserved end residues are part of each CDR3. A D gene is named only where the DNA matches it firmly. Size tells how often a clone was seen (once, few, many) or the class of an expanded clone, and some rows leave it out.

TGCGCCAGCAGCTCGACAGGGGGCGCGTCAAGGAACACTGAAGCTTTCTTT	CASSSTGGASRNTEAFF	TRBD1	NA	TRBJ1-1	TRBV5-1
TGCAGCGTTGGCAGGACAGATACGCAGTATTTT	CSVGRTDTQYF	NA	NA	TRBJ2-3	TRBV29-1
TGTGCCACCAGGGCGGGGGGAGAGGATGAAAAACTGTTTTTT	CATRAGGEDEKLFF	NA	NA	TRBJ1-4	TRBV10-3
TGTGCCACCAGCAGAGATACACAGGTCTTTAATGAAAAACTGTTTTTT	CATSRDTQVFNEKLFF	NA	NA	TRBJ1-4	TRBV15
TGCGCCAGCTCAGGGGAGAGGGGGACTGAAGCTTTCTTT	CASSGERGTEAFF	NA	NA	TRBJ1-1	TRBV5-1
TGTGCCAGCAGCCGTACACAGGCTTCGGACGAGCAGTACTTC	CASSRTQASDEQYF	NA	NA	TRBJ2-7	TRBV7-9
TGCGCCAGCAGCTTAGACAGGGTTTCGAACACCATATATTTT	CASSLDRVSNTIYF	TRBD1	NA	TRBJ1-3	TRBV5-1
TGTGCCAGCAGCCGTGGGCACCAGGGGACCACTGAAGCTTTCTTT	CASSRGHQGTTEAFF	NA	NA	TRBJ1-1	TRBV5-6
TGTGCCAGCAGTGGCGGGACAGGGGTTCGGACTGAAGCTTTCTTT	CASSGGTGVRTEAFF	TRBD1	once	TRBJ1-1	TRBV2
TGCGCCAGCAGCCTCCGACAAGCTAATGAAAAACTGTTTTTT	CASSLRQANEKLFF	NA	NA	TRBJ1-4	TRBV4-1
TGCAGCGTTCACAGGGGGAATTCTGGAAACACCATATATTTT	CSVHRGNSGNTIYF	TRBD1	NA	TRBJ1-3	TRBV29-1
TGCGCCAGCAGCCAAGTATCAACGGTCGCGACTAATGAAAAACTGTTTTTT	CASSQVSTVATNEKLFF	NA	once	TRBJ1-4	TRBV4-1
TGCGCCAGCAGCGGGGGGGCCGCCTACGAGCAGTACTTC	CASSGGAAYEQYF	NA	few	TRBJ2-7	TRBV5-1
TGCGCCAGCACGGCCGTAGCGAACTATGGCTACACCTTC	CASTAVANYGYTF	NA	NA	TRBJ1-2	TRBV10-2
TGTGCCAGCAGCCAAGACAGGGATGAAAAACTGTTTTTT	CASSQDRDEKLFF	NA	NA	TRBJ1-4	TRBV4-2
TGTGCCAGCAGCCAAGTCCCGACGACAGTGCGCACTGAAGCTTTCTTT	CASSQVPTTVRTEAFF	NA	NA	TRBJ1-1	TRBV3-1/TRBV3-2
TGTGCCAGCCTTAACGGGACAGGGGGTGAAGAGACCCAGTACTTC	CASLNGTGGEETQYF	TRBD1	NA	TRBJ2-5	TRBV7-9
TGTGCCAGCAGCCCCAGTTCATTCGGAGGGTTGGACACCATATATTTT	CASSPSSFGGLDTIYF	NA	NA	TRBJ1-3	TRBV5-5
TGCGCCAGCAGCTTGGCCGGACTAGCGGCATACGAATCCTACAATGAGCAGTTCTTC	CASSLAGLAAYESYNEQFF	TRBD2	NA	TRBJ2-1	TRBV5-1
TGTGCCAGCAGCTTAGAAGCCCACGAGCAGTACTTC	CASSLEAHEQYF	NA	once	TRBJ2-7	TRBV7-9
TGCAGCGTTGAAGCCACTACAGGGGTTCAGCCCCAGCATTTT	CSVEATTGVQPQHF	TRBD1	NA	TRBJ1-5	TRBV29-1
TGTGCCAGCAGTTCCCAGGTTTCTGAAGCTTTCTTT	CASSSQVSEAFF	NA	NA	TRBJ1-1	TRBV6-2/TRBV6-3
TGTGCCAGCAGACTAACGGGCGGGGGGGCAACGAAGAATGAGCAGTTCTTC	CASRLTGGGATKNEQFF	TRBD2	NA	TRBJ2-1	TRBV2
TGTGCCAGCAGCGGTACTGGACAAGCATACACTGAAGCTTTCTTT	CASSGTGQAYTEAFF	NA	many	TRBJ1-1	TRBV2
TGTGCCAGCAGCCCAGCGGTAGACAATCAGCCCCAGCATTTT	CASSPAVDNQPQHF	NA	NA	TRBJ1-5	TRBV7-8
TGTGCCAGCAGTGAAGGGGACAGGGGGCCCTCCAATGAGCAGTTCTTC	CASSEGDRGPSNEQFF	TRBD1	NA	TRBJ2-1	TRBV6-1
TGCGCCAGCAGCTTGGAGCGCATTGGCACAGATACGCAGTATTTT	CASSLERIGTDTQYF	NA	once	TRBJ2-3	TRBV5-1
TGTGCCAGTAGTCAAGAGGGTGAATCCACCGGGGAGCTGTTTTTT	CASSQEGESTGELFF	NA	few	TRBJ2-2	TRBV19
TGTGCCAGCAGCTTAGGGTTCGGTGACACCATATATTTT	CASSLGFGDTIYF	NA	NA	TRBJ1-3	TRBV7-2
TGTGCCAGCTCCCTTGCAGCGACCTCAGTCCGGGACAGCGACTACACCTTC	CASSLAATSVRDSDYTF	TRBD1	NA	TRBJ1-2	TRBV9
TGTGCCAGCAGGGGGGGCAGGGGGCAGGCTTCACCCCTCCACTTT	CASRGGRGQASPLHF	TRBD1	once	TRBJ1-6	TRBV6-6
TGTGCCGGTCTAGCGGGTGGCTACAATGAGCAGTTCTTC	CAGLAGGYNEQFF	TRBD2	NA	TRBJ2-1	TRBV2
TGTGCCAGCAGCCCCCATACAGGGGGCGATTCACCCCTCCACTTT	CASSPHTGGDSPLHF	TRBD1	NA	TRBJ1-6	TRBV6-2/TRBV6-3
TGTGCCAGCAGCTTAGAGGGCAGGGGTTCACCCCTCCACTTT	CASSLEGRGSPLHF	NA	few	TRBJ1-6	TRBV7-9
TGTGCCAGCAGTTTAGTGGCAGACCCGAGGTGGGAGACCCAGTACTTC	CASSLVADPRWETQYF	NA	NA	TRBJ2-5	TRBV27
TGTGCCAGCAGTTCAGGGTGGCTCCAAGAGACCCAGTACTTC	CASSSGWLQETQYF	NA	NA	TRBJ2-5	TRBV11-2
TGCGCCAGCAGCTTGACCCCGGGACTTGGGGCCAACGTCCTGACTTTC	CASSLTPGLGANVLTF	NA	NA	TRBJ2-6	TRBV5-1
TGTGCCAGCACCCCAGGTGGGGGGAGCTCCTATAATTCACCCCTCCACTTT	CASTPGGGSSYNSPLHF	NA	once	TRBJ1-6	TRBV25-1
TGTGCCAGCAGTGCAACGGGGGTTAATTCACCCCTCCACTTT	CASSATGVNSPLHF	NA	few	TRBJ1-6	TRBV2
TGTGCCAGCAGTTCGGGGGGGACAGGGAGAACCGGGGAGCTGTTTTTT	CASSSGGTGRTGELFF	NA	once	TRBJ2-2	TRBV7-9
TGTGCCAGCAGGCAGACAGGGACCCGGTTCGGTTTCTTT	CASRQTGTRFGFF	TRBD1	NA	TRBJ1-1	TRBV5-6
TGTGCCAGCAGCGTAGGACCAGGATCGAACACCGGGGAGCTGTTTTTT	CASSVGPGSNTGELFF	NA	NA	TRBJ2-2	TRBV9
TGTGCCAGCTCACCGCAACAGGCGGGCTACACCTTC	CASSPQQAGYTF	NA	medium-sized	TRBJ1-2	TRBV18